This note documents a single T cell receptor beta chain sequence. Assay: immunoSEQ multiplex PCR; the TCRdb copy retains only in-frame clones and omits some. The sample lists around 50,000 clones, roughly 93% seen once, with 4% to 5.5% in the top ten. The CDR3 runs to 18 residues. The V and J ends lost 0 bases and 3 bases, in that order; junction bases with no gene match: 9. Looked up from germline, CDR1 is MGHRA and CDR2 is YSYEKL. The data were taken from a study of T cell changes during pregnancy in multiple sclerosis. The sequence was obtained from a female donor with multiple sclerosis, enrolled in a pregnancy study. The rearrangement uses TRBV4-1 and TRBJ1-5; 9 bases are a match to TRBD1. The material sequenced was CD8+ T cells from peripheral blood mononuclear cells, taken in the first trimester of pregnancy. The CDR3 reads CASSQDSRTGEFNQPQHF. The CDR3 DNA follows: TGCGCCAGCAGCCAAGATTCGCGGACAGGGGAGTTCAATCAGCCCCAGCATTTT.